This TCR beta chain was recovered during a study of T cells after yellow fever vaccination. CDR1 is DFQATT, CDR2 SNEGSKA, per germline (reference sequence). This CDR3 spans 13 amino acids. V lost 6 bases to trimming and J lost 3 bases, with 14 bases between them. Via MiXCR, TCRdb re-called the 5' RACE reads, giving one row per CDR3 protein. Altogether 200,000 to 300,000 distinct CDR3 sequences are present, 6.7% being singletons, with the ten largest covering 0.85% to 1.2%. In its sample, this clonotype was seen many times. The source material was CD4+ T cells sorted from PBMCs, sampled on the day of the yellow fever booster vaccination. The chain carries TRBV20-1 and TRBJ2-5; D call uncertain. The sequence came from a man aged 30 to 39 who received the YFV17D yellow fever vaccine. The CDR3 bases are TGCAGTGCGAGGAATAGTCAGAAAGAGACCCAGTACTTC. Its translation is CSARNSQKETQYF.